The clone carrying this T cell receptor beta chain was observed a handful of times. Amplification used 60 Vbeta primers and 13 Jbeta primers. Sequencing was performed with immunoSEQ multiplex PCR; in TCRdb, only in-frame clones are kept and a portion is missing. The repertoire has 90,000 to 150,000 clones, roughly 65% of them found once; the top ten carry 8% to 10%. The CDR3 totals 14 residues. V lost 2 bases, J lost 3 bases, and 9 bases lay in between. Germline CDR1 and CDR2: SGDLS and YYNGEE. The sample belongs to a study of cytomegalovirus exposure and HLA in healthy donors. V usage is TRBV9 and J usage is TRBJ2-4; tentatively, D is TRBD1 (7 bases). The sequenced sample was PBMCs. The sequence derives from a man aged 40-49 years in good health and CMV-seropositive. CDR3 region: CASSVQGGKNIQYF. The CDR3 nucleotides read TGTGCCAGCAGCGTTCAGGGGGGCAAAAACATTCAGTACTTC. The full variable domain, completed using reference TRBV9 and TRBJ2-4, is DSGVTQTPKHLITATGQRVTLRCSPRSGDLSVYWYQQSLDQGLQFLIQYYNGEERAKGNILERFSAQQFPDLHSELNLSSLELGDSALYFCASSVQGGKNIQYFGAGTRLSVL.